This T cell receptor (beta chain) is drawn from a study of T cell repertoires in cytomegalovirus infection. Whole-study context: Peptides in the study included HLA-C-restricted and HLA-B-restricted CMV epitopes. Signatures in public TCR beta sequences pointed to both CMV infection and matching HLA type.

Broader study findings: Dominant in the ex vivo response were TCR beta clonotypes restricted by HLA-C and specific for CMV. Cumulative public TCR beta family frequency identified CMV carriers with the relevant HLA.

The table lists this clonotype with many counts. Its antigen remains unknown. TCRdb re-called the reads through MiXCR, storing one row per CDR3 protein. The sample yields hundreds of thousands of distinct CDR3 sequences, approximately 31% seen once. Germline V gene sequence: CDR1 ENHRY, CDR2 SYGVKD. The ends lost 6 bases at V and 1 base at J; junction bases unmatched: 6. This CDR3 is built from 16 residues. The specimen was cultured CD8+ T cells from PBMCs, collected from culture after CMV antigen stimulation. This chain uses TRBV10-3 with TRBJ2-7, with 13 bases fitting TRBD2. This clonotype was obtained from a human donor in good health (CMV status not recorded). Some clones in this sample may be carry-over from other donors' samples. The CDR3, as DNA: TGTGCCATCAGAACGGGACTAGCGGGGAGATCCTACGAGCAGTACTTC. Translated, it gives CAIRTGLAGRSYEQYF.